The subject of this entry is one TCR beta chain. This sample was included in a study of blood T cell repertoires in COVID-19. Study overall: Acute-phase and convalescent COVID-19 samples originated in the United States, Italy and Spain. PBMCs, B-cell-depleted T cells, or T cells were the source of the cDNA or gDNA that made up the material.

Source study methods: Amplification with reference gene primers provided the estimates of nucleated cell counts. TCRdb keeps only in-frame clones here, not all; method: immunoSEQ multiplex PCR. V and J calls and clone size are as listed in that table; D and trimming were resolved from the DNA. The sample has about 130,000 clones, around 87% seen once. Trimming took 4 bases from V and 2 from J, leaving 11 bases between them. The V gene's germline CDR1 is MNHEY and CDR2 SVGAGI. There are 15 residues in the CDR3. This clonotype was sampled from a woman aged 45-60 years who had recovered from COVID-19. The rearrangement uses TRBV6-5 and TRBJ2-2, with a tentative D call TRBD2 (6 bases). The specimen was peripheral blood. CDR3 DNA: TGTGCCAGCAGTTCGGGGGACCATAACACCGGGGAGCTGTTTTTT. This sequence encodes CASSSGDHNTGELFF.